The rows below give T cell receptor beta chains drawn from one sample of a study of T cells in Graves' hyperthyroidism and ophthalmopathy. TCRdb processed the multiplex PCR reads anew with MiXCR; each CDR3 protein has one entry. The data show 80,000 to 100,000 distinct CDR3 sequences, 35% to 45% seen once. Sequenced sample: peripheral blood or thyroid tissue (not recorded which). The receptors come from a woman aged 25-40 years with Graves' hyperthyroidism. Each CDR3 is given with its conserved first and last residue. The D gene is left open where the match is weak. Only part of the rows carry a size: once, few, many, or a class if the clone is expanded.

CDR3aa	CDR3nt	v_gene	j_gene	abundance	d_gene
CASSPPIGFGQETQYF	TGTGCCAGCTCACCACCGATCGGGTTTGGACAAGAGACCCAGTACTTC	TRBV18	TRBJ2-5	many	.
CATRTGFDTEAFF	TGTGCCACCAGGACTGGGTTTGACACTGAAGCTTTCTTT	TRBV24-1	TRBJ1-1	.	.
CASSLVVSPNTGELFF	TGTGCCAGCAGCTTAGTGGTTAGCCCGAACACCGGGGAGCTGTTTTTT	TRBV7-9	TRBJ2-2	.	.
CASSPGSGANIEAFF	TGTGCCAGCAGCCCCGGGTCCGGGGCGAACATTGAAGCTTTCTTT	TRBV7-2	TRBJ1-1	.	.
CASSLTSYTGALF	TGCGCCAGCAGCTTGACAAGCTACACTGGAGCTCTCTTT	TRBV5-1	TRBJ1-1	.	.
CASSVHPGGGMGYTF	TGTGCCAGCAGCGTCCATCCAGGGGGTGGTATGGGCTACACCTTC	TRBV11-2	TRBJ1-2	.	TRBD1
CASSSPYRESSTEAFF	TGTGCCAGCAGTTCACCTTACAGGGAATCAAGCACTGAAGCTTTCTTT	TRBV28	TRBJ1-1	few	.
CASSFRDRGNSPLHF	TGTGCCAGCAGTTTCCGGGACAGGGGTAATTCACCCCTCCACTTT	TRBV6-5	TRBJ1-6	many	TRBD1
CASSANRVGQPSGNTIYF	TGTGCCAGCAGTGCCAATAGGGTCGGGCAACCCTCTGGAAACACCATATATTTT	TRBV25-1	TRBJ1-3	.	.
CASSHQTTGEETQYF	TGTGCCAGCAGCCACCAGACGACAGGGGAAGAGACCCAGTACTTC	TRBV7-9	TRBJ2-5	.	TRBD1
CASSQAQGSGQYF	TGTGCCAGCAGCCAGGCACAGGGCTCGGGGCAGTACTTC	TRBV2	TRBJ2-7	.	.
CASSLGGAEKPQHF	TGTGCCAGCAGTTTGGGGGGCGCGGAGAAGCCCCAGCATTTT	TRBV12-3/TRBV12-4	TRBJ1-5	many	.
CASSHGLMENSPLHF	TGTGCCAGCAGCCACGGACTCATGGAGAATTCACCCCTCCACTTT	TRBV4-2	TRBJ1-6	many	.
CSAISDDSSYNSPLHF	TGCAGTGCCATCAGTGACGACAGCTCCTATAATTCACCCCTCCACTTT	TRBV20-1	TRBJ1-6	.	.
CASSQVLLKGTGELFF	TGTGCCAGCAGTCAGGTCTTACTTAAGGGGACCGGGGAGCTGTTTTTT	TRBV11-2	TRBJ2-2	many	.
CASSQNPWIDTQYF	TGTGCCAGCAGCCAAAACCCGTGGATAGATACGCAGTATTTT	TRBV2	TRBJ2-3	few	.
CASSGDSNQPQHF	TGCGCCAGCAGTGGGGATAGCAATCAGCCCCAGCATTTT	TRBV10-2	TRBJ1-5	many	.
CASSERVPPNTGELFF	TGTGCCAGCAGTGAACGGGTGCCACCAAACACCGGGGAGCTGTTTTTT	TRBV25-1	TRBJ2-2	many	.
CASERSSGVGQYF	TGTGCCAGCGAAAGATCTAGCGGCGTAGGGCAGTACTTC	TRBV12-3/TRBV12-4	TRBJ2-7	many	TRBD2
CATSGSGHYSGNTIYF	TGTGCCACCAGTGGCAGCGGGCATTATTCTGGAAACACCATATATTTT	TRBV24-1	TRBJ1-3	.	.
CASLGDGRNLETQYF	TGTGCCAGTCTCGGGGACGGGCGAAACCTAGAGACCCAGTACTTC	TRBV15	TRBJ2-5	many	.
CASSFISVTGPYEQYF	TGCGCCAGCAGCTTTATCTCGGTGACAGGGCCCTACGAGCAGTACTTC	TRBV5-1	TRBJ2-7	many	TRBD1
CASSLSGRPEETQYF	TGTGCCAGCAGCTTATCGGGCAGGCCGGAAGAGACCCAGTACTTC	TRBV7-9	TRBJ2-5	many	.
CSADGGRTYEQYF	TGCAGTGCAGACGGGGGAAGGACCTACGAGCAGTACTTC	TRBV20-1	TRBJ2-7	.	.
CASSLEDPSNQPQHF	TGCGCCAGCAGCTTGGAGGATCCTAGCAATCAGCCCCAGCATTTT	TRBV5-1	TRBJ1-5	many	.
CSARDWTRNEQFF	TGCAGTGCTAGAGATTGGACTCGGAATGAGCAGTTCTTC	TRBV20-1	TRBJ2-1	few	.
CASREGGPYYGYTF	TGTGCCAGCAGGGAGGGGGGGCCCTACTATGGCTACACCTTC	TRBV9	TRBJ1-2	.	.
CAWSRTTETQYF	TGTGCCTGGAGTCGGACGACGGAGACCCAGTACTTC	TRBV30	TRBJ2-5	many	.
CASSLGTAYAETQYF	TGTGCCAGCAGCCTAGGGACCGCCTATGCCGAGACCCAGTACTTC	TRBV7-9	TRBJ2-5	.	.
CASSFDRRGDGVKTQYF	TGTGCCAGCAGCTTCGACAGGCGGGGCGACGGCGTAAAGACCCAGTACTTC	TRBV7-3	TRBJ2-5	.	.
CSYYRDGYTF	TGCAGTTATTACAGGGACGGCTACACCTTC	TRBV20-1	TRBJ1-2	many	.
CSARDEQGTIFASRYGYTF	TGCAGTGCTAGAGATGAACAGGGGACGATATTTGCCTCCCGATATGGCTACACCTTC	TRBV20-1	TRBJ1-2	.	TRBD1